In this sample, the clone carrying this T cell receptor (beta chain) turned up a few times. The data were taken from a study of blood T cell repertoires in COVID-19. Study overall: Samples of COVID-19 (acute and convalescent) were obtained from the United States, Italy and Spain. PBMCs, B-cell-depleted T cells, or T cells provided the cDNA or gDNA that made up the material.

Germline CDR1 and CDR2: LNHNV and YYDKDF (reference sequence). The length of the CDR3 is 17 residues. V was pared by 1 base and J by 7 bases, with 19 bases between. How the authors handled the data: Reference gene primer amplification gave estimated nucleated cell counts. Libraries were prepared by immunoSEQ multiplex PCR; TCRdb keeps only in-frame clonotypes and omits some of them. V and J calls and clone size are given by that table; D and trimming were obtained from the DNA. This repertoire shows tens of thousands of clones, 65% to 85% found once; its top ten account for 15% to 20%. The chain carries TRBV15 and TRBJ1-4; the D is unclear. The origin of this receptor is an older woman with acute or convalescent COVID-19. Sequencing was performed on peripheral blood. For the CDR3, the DNA is TGTGCCACCAGCAGAGGCGACCGGGTGGGTGTCGGTGAAAAACTGTTTTTT. Amino acid sequence: CATSRGDRVGVGEKLFF.